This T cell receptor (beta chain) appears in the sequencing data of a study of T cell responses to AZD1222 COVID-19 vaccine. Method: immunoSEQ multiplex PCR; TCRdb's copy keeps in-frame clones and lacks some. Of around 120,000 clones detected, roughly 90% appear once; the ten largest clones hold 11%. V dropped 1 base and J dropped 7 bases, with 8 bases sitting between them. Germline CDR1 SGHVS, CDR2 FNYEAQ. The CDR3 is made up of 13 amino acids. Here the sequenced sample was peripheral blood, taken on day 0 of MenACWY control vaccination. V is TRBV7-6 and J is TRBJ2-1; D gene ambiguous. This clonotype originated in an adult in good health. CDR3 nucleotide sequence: TGTGCCAGCAGCTTAGAGTCGAGAAATGAGCAGTTCTTC. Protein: CASSLESRNEQFF.